These 14 T cell receptor beta chains came from one sample sequenced in a study of blood T cell repertoires in COVID-19. Assay: immunoSEQ multiplex PCR; the TCRdb copy retains only in-frame clones and omits some. The sample includes more than 75,000 clones, approximately 86% seen only once; the top ten take more than 1%. Material for sequencing was peripheral blood. The receptors derive from a man older than 75 with active or convalescent COVID-19.

This chain connects TRBV11-3 to TRBJ1-6, with D uncertain. From germline, CDR1 is SGHNT and CDR2 YENEEA. V lost 0 bases, J lost 10 bases, and 7 bases lay in between. This CDR3 has 13 residues. DNA of the CDR3: TGTGCCAGCAGCTTAGACAGGTTCTCACCCCTCCACTTT. It is translated as CASSLDRFSPLHF.

This chain connects TRBV27 to TRBJ2-3; tentative D call: TRBD2 (6 bases). CDR3 size: 14 residues. Germline V lookup: CDR1 MNHEY, CDR2 SMNVEV (reference sequence). Trimming shortened V by 6 bases and J by 1 base, and 11 bases separated the two germline ends. CDR3 nucleotide sequence: TGTGCCAGCAGGGGCCCTAGCGGCACAGATACGCAGTATTTT. It yields the protein CASRGPSGTDTQYF.

This clone turned up a few times. The rearrangement joins TRBV10-3 to TRBJ1-2; TRBD1 is a possible D gene (5 bases). The germline V gene encodes CDR1 ENHRY and CDR2 SYGVKD. The V and J ends lost 2 bases and 3 bases respectively, with 10 bases between them. This CDR3 comprises 14 residues. The CDR3 region is CAISEGAIDYGYTF. The CDR3 nucleotides are TGTGCCATCAGTGAGGGGGCTATCGACTATGGCTACACCTTC.

The chain employs TRBV19 and TRBJ2-7; D perhaps matches TRBD2 (7 bases). Germline V lookup: CDR1 LNHDA, CDR2 SQIVND (reference sequence). With 7 bases removed from V and 1 base from J, the gap between germline ends came to 17 bases. This CDR3 is built from 15 residues. Here the CDR3 reads CASKKNREGSYEQYF. The CDR3 nucleotides are TGTGCCAGTAAGAAAAACAGGGAGGGATCCTACGAGCAGTACTTC.

The rearrangement links TRBV12-5 to TRBJ1-5; TRBD1 might be the D (6 bases). Trimming removed 5 bases at V and 9 bases at J, with 11 bases between. Germline CDR1 LGHNT, CDR2 FRNRAP. This CDR3 is 12 amino acids long. The CDR3 DNA reads as TGTGCTAGTGGTCTTGGGGGCGGGCCCCAGCATTTT. It is translated as CASGLGGGPQHF.

This clone has only a few counts. The rearrangement joins TRBV7-2 to TRBJ2-1; D is perhaps TRBD2 (5 bases). The CDR3 loop spans 14 amino acids. Germline assignment: CDR1 SGHTA and CDR2 FQGNSA. The germline V and J ends were trimmed by 1 base and 9 bases, with 13 bases remaining between them. DNA for the CDR3: TGTGCCAGCAGCTTAGGAGGAGGATTCGGTGAGCAGTTCTTC. Its translation: CASSLGGGFGEQFF.

This chain connects TRBV15 to TRBJ2-1; D not certain. Between the trimmed V and J ends, which lost 0 bases and 0 bases, there was a span of 6 bases. Germline CDR1 reads LNHNV; CDR2 reads YYDKDF (reference sequence). The CDR3 is made up of 15 amino acids. In nucleotides, the CDR3 is TGTGCCACCAGCAGAGAAGTCAGCTCCTACAATGAGCAGTTCTTC. Amino acids: CATSREVSSYNEQFF. Based on the CDR3 plus reference TRBV15 and TRBJ2-1, the full variable domain is DAMVIQNPRYQVTQFGKPVTLSCSQTLNHNVMYWYQQKSSQAPKLLFHYYDKDFNNEADTPDNFQSRRPNTSFCFLDIRSPGLGDTAMYLCATSREVSSYNEQFFGPGTRLTVL.

The V gene is TRBV10-3, the J gene TRBJ1-1, with 9 bases aligning to TRBD1. Germline V gene sequence: CDR1 ENHRY, CDR2 SYGVKD. The CDR3 spans 18 residues. V dropped 0 bases and J dropped 3; count of bases not matched to a gene: 11. CDR3 nucleotide sequence: TGTGCCATCAGTGAGTCACCGGGACAGGGCAATCGGGACACTGAAGCTTTCTTT. It specifies CAISESPGQGNRDTEAFF.

This sequence joins TRBV27 and TRBJ2-2, with 13 bases that match TRBD2. The junction had 2 bases not matched to a gene; V was cut back by 4 bases and J by 6 bases. The CDR3 extends over 15 amino acids. Germline V CDR1 and CDR2: MNHEY, SMNVEV (reference sequence). CDR3 sequence reads: CASSSGLAGAGELFF. In DNA, the CDR3 is TGTGCCAGCAGTTCAGGACTAGCGGGAGCCGGGGAGCTGTTTTTT.

This chain uses TRBV7-9 with TRBJ2-3; D is undetermined. CDR1 is SEHNR, CDR2 FQNEAQ, per germline (reference sequence). This CDR3 spans 11 amino acids. Trimming pared 5 bases from V and 6 bases from J, leaving 6 bases between. The CDR3 coding sequence is TGTGCCAGCAGCCACTCTGATACGCAGTATTTT. It encodes CASSHSDTQYF.

V and J are TRBV10-3 and TRBJ2-7; 11 bases match TRBD2. This CDR3 has 14 residues. Losses at the gene ends were 10 bases for V and 3 bases for J; bases not matched to a gene: 8. The germline V gene encodes CDR1 ENHRY and CDR2 SYGVKD. Written as DNA, the CDR3 is TGTGCCAGCAGACCGGGACTAGCGGACTACGAGCAGTACTTC. Translated, it gives CASRPGLADYEQYF.

The chain carries TRBV30 and TRBJ2-1, with TRBD2 matching over 10 bases. This CDR3 has 13 amino acids. The germline CDR1 and CDR2 sequences are GTSNPN and SVGIG (reference sequence). V was clipped by 4 bases and J by 9 bases; unmatched bases: 6. The CDR3 protein is CAWTAGGPGEQFF. The CDR3 DNA reads TGTGCCTGGACAGCGGGAGGGCCGGGTGAGCAGTTCTTC.

This chain connects TRBV7-9 to TRBJ1-1; D call uncertain. The V end was cut by 5 bases, the J end by 1 base, with 20 bases between. The germline CDR1 and CDR2 sequences are SEHNR and FQNEAQ (reference sequence). The CDR3 loop spans 17 amino acids. CDR3 DNA: TGTGCCAGCAGCCCCCTTTCCCCCCTAACCCCGAACACTGAAGCTTTCTTT. As protein: CASSPLSPLTPNTEAFF.

This chain joins TRBV29-1 and TRBJ1-5; 9 bases fit TRBD1. The CDR3 covers 14 residues. V lost 4 bases and J lost 4; bases outside the gene matches: 5. Germline CDR1 is SQVTM and CDR2 is ANQGSEA. The CDR3 spells CSVGSGTGNQPQHF. For the CDR3, the DNA is TGCAGCGTTGGATCCGGGACAGGGAATCAGCCCCAGCATTTT.